Each of the 3 T cell receptor beta chains below was sequenced from the same sample in a study of a mutant IDH1 vaccine in newly diagnosed glioma. This sample's time point: week 11, during vaccination. With topical imiquimod, each dose of the vaccine consisted of 300 ug of mutant IDH1 20-mer peptide. TCRdb's copy holds only in-frame clones and misses some; the assay was immunoSEQ multiplex PCR. The table lists under 150,000 clones, roughly 77% of them singletons. For these receptors, no antigen is known. The input for sequencing was PBMCs, taken from a glioma patient whose treatment included an IDH1 peptide vaccine. The receptors were gathered from a man in his forties or fifties with glioma.

The V call is TRBV14, the J call TRBJ2-1; 9 bases line up with TRBD2. This CDR3 is built from 18 residues. V was clipped by 0 bases and J by 4 bases; unmatched bases: 10. Looked up from germline, CDR1 is SGHDN and CDR2 is FVKESK. CDR3 sequence reads: CASSQDSAAGGPYNEQFF. The CDR3 nucleotides are TGTGCCAGCAGCCAAGATTCGGCAGCGGGAGGACCTTACAATGAGCAGTTCTTC. Variable domain in full (rest from reference TRBV14 and TRBJ2-1): EAGVTQFPSHSVIEKGQTVTLRCDPISGHDNLYWYRRVMGKEIKFLLHFVKESKQDESGMPNNRFLAERTGGTYSTLKVQPAELEDSGVYFCASSQDSAAGGPYNEQFFGPGTRLTVL.

This chain uses TRBV2 with TRBJ2-1, with 11 positions matching TRBD2. Germline CDR1 SNHLY, CDR2 FYNNEI. The CDR3 covers 17 residues. V lost 2 bases and J lost 7; bases outside the gene matches: 10. This CDR3 reads CASSEPPTSGMGNEQFF. CDR3 sequence (DNA): TGTGCCAGCAGTGAACCCCCGACTAGCGGGATGGGGAATGAGCAGTTCTTC.

J is TRBJ2-7 and V is TRBV5-4; tentatively, D is TRBD1 (6 bases). In germline, CDR1 is SGHNT, CDR2 YYREEE (reference sequence). This CDR3 is 13 amino acids long. V dropped 4 bases and J dropped 2 bases, with 10 bases sitting between them. CDR3 DNA sequence: TGTGCCAGCAGCACCCGGGACACCTACGAGCAGTACTTC. Translation gives CASSTRDTYEQYF.